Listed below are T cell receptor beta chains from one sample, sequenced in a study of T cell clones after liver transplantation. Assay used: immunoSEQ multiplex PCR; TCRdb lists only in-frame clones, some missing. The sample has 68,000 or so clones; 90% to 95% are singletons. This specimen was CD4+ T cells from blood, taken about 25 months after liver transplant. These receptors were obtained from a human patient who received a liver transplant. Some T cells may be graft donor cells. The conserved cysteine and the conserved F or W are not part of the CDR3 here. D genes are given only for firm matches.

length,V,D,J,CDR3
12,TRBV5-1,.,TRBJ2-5,ASSHGTAEETQY
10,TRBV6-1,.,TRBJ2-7,ASAQGFYEQY
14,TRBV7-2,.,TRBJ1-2,ASSPIRRAGGGGYT
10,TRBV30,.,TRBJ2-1,AWSGQYNEQF
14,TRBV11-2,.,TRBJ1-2,ASSLGTGTDNYGYT
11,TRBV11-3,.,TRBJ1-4,ASSLVENEKLF
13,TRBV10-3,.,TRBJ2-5,AISEVGGNQETQY
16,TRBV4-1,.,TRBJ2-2,ASSPVATRGTNTGELF
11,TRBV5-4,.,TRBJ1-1,ASSSRTGTEAF
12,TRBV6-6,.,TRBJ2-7,ASSYGGTAYEQY
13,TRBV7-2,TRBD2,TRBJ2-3,ASSFLAEGTDTQY
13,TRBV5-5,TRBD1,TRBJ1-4,ASSLAGQRNEKLF
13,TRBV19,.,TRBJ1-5,ASSIPGPNNQPQH
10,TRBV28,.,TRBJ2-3,ASSASTDTQY
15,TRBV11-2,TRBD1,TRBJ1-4,ASSLVPGGAPNEKLF
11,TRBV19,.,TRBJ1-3,ASSMGGGNTIY
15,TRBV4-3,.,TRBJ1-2,ASSQEPGAVGAYGYT
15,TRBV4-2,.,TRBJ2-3,ASSQELARASTDTQY
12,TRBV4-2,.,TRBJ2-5,ASSQDEGGETQY
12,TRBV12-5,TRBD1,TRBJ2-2,ASGLGQGPGELF
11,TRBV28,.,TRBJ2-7,ASTGSGRDEQY
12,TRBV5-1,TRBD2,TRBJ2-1,ASSGLAGVHEQF
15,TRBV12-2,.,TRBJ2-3,ASRLPYKTGDPVTQY
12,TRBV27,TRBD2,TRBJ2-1,ASSLLWTSGEQF
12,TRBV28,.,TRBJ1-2,ASSLAGYRDGYT
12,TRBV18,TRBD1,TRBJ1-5,ASSPRTGSEPQH
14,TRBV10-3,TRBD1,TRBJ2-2,AISESMTGMAGELF
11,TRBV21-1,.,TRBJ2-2,ASSKQKAGELF
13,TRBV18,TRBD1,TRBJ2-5,ASSPGDRDWETQY